This TCR beta chain was captured in a study of blood T cell repertoires in COVID-19 (dated by TCRdb to between 2020 and 2021). For the study in its entirety: Collaborator samples came from the United States, Italy and Spain and covered acute and convalescent phases of COVID-19. HLA class I and class II types, where available, came from metadata supplied by the sample provider rather than from assay-based typing. The repertoires were released in a freely available public database meant as a resource for research on the immune response to SARS-CoV-2. Samples were obtained from the ongoing ImmuneRACE study (first 160 participants) and from 1,254 subjects provided by 6 global collaborators. Sample metadata almost always included a de-identified subject ID, COVID-19 status, age in years and sex. The material from the prospective study consisted of cDNA or gDNA derived from T cells, B-cell-depleted T cells, or PBMCs. Deeply sampled blood TCRbeta repertoires from subjects exposed to, actively infected with, or recovered from COVID-19 were included in the dataset. The study at large found these results: How much clinical and demographic metadata was included differed by source and by participant, and the metadata was provided uncurated.

CDR1 is given as SNHLY and CDR2 as FYNNEI, both from the germline V gene. V and J are trimmed by 5 bases and 8 bases, and the gene matches miss 9 bases of the junction. The CDR3 holds 14 amino acids from the cysteine to the phenylalanine. The sequence is cut down to CDR3 DNA, 42 bases in frame from base 1. In Seattle, one collaborating source enrolled patients while the infection was active and tracked those patients longitudinally over the course of disease. Whole blood was collected in K2EDTA tubes by collaborating institutions according to the institutions' own protocols. For TCRbeta analysis, collaborators shipped samples in one of three forms: frozen whole blood, isolated PBMCs, or DNA extracted from either of those sample types. Concerning this clone itself: Its specific antigen is unknown. No much larger clonotype is one base removed from it; base qualities were not supplied.

TCRbeta CDR3 regions were amplified from genomic DNA by means of the immunoSEQ Assay, a bias-controlled multiplex PCR. Processing in the source paper ran as follows. The number of nucleated cells in each sample was estimated by amplification of reference gene primers within the assay. To quantify the absolute abundance of each unique TCRbeta CDR3 rearrangement, sequence reads were collapsed and filtered. For each sample, productive Simpson clonality was calculated by taking the square root of Simpson's diversity index across productive rearrangements. TCRdb re-hosts the immuneACCESS table, in-frame sequences only. Its copies lack some clones; in the studies checked, an unresolved V gene accounts for under half of them, and the cause for the rest is not known. The DNA gave D and trimming, while V, J and clone size come from that table. For this sample there are 400,000 to 450,000 clones; 88% appear just once. 10% to 15% of the sample goes to the ten largest clones.

Sequenced: peripheral blood. The chain joins TRBV2 to TRBJ2-1; 7 middle bases align to TRBD1. The TCR was taken from a woman aged 45 to 65 with COVID-19, enrolled during active disease. The nucleotides are TGTGCCAGCAGTACAGGGGATGTCCGGCATGAGCAGTTCTTC. Its translation is CASSTGDVRHEQFF.